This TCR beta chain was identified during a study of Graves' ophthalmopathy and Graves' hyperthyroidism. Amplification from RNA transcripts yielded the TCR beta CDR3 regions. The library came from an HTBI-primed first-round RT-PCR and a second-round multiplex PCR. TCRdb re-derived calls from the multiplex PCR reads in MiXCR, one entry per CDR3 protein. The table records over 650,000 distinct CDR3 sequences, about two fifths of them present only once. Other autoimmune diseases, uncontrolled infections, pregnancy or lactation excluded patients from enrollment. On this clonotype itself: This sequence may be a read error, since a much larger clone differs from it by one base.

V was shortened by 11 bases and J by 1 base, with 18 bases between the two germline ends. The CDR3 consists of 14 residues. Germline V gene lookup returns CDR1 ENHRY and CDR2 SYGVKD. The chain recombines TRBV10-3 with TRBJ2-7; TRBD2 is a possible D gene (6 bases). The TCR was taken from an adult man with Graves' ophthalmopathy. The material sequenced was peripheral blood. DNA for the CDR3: TGTGCCGGCAGTTACATGCGGGGTTCCTACGAGCAGTACTTC. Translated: CAGSYMRGSYEQYF.